These 20 T cell receptor beta chains were sequenced from one sample in a study of monozygotic twins with inflammatory bowel disease. TCRdb re-called the 5' RACE reads; every CDR3 protein appears as one record, without DNA. The sample totals 330,000 or so distinct CDR3 sequences. Sequenced: blood. These receptors were taken from a human donor with ulcerative colitis or Crohn's disease, or a healthy co-twin of an affected twin (not recorded which).

The chain has TRBV20-1 and TRBJ1-2. The CDR3 contains 15 residues. The germline CDR1 and CDR2 sequences are DFQATT and SNEGSKA (reference sequence). The CDR3 loop is CSASFTAKYPYGYTF.

The gene calls are TRBV20-1 and TRBJ2-3. The CDR3 runs 14 residues. Germline V CDR1 and CDR2: DFQATT, SNEGSKA (reference sequence). CDR3 amino acids: CSARAEGRTDTQYF.

The genes are TRBV24-1 and TRBJ2-1; TCRdb indicates TRBD1, and absent DNA this call remains unverified. The CDR3 consists of 16 residues. Germline CDR1 and CDR2: KGHDR and SFDVKD. The CDR3 protein is CATSDLNGAVYNEQFF.

The chain couples TRBV7-2 to TRBJ1-4; TCRdb reports TRBD1, a call that lacks DNA to check it against. Germline V gene data show CDR1 as SGHTA and CDR2 as FQGNSA. The CDR3 has 16 amino acids. CDR3 region: CASSPTHGQPNEKLFF. Full variable domain (outside the CDR3, taken from reference TRBV7-2 and TRBJ1-4): GAGVSQSPSNKVTEKGKDVELRCDPISGHTALYWYRQSLGQGLEFLIYFQGNSAPDKSGLPSDRFSAERTGGSVSTLTIQRTQQEDSAVYLCASSPTHGQPNEKLFFGSGTQLSVL.

The chain couples TRBV20-1 to TRBJ2-1; TCRdb's assignment of TRBD1 cannot be checked, as there is no DNA. The germline V gene encodes CDR1 DFQATT and CDR2 SNEGSKA (reference sequence). This CDR3 comprises 13 residues. The CDR3 loop is CRTDKTPVNEQFF.

The chain is built from TRBV4-3 and TRBJ2-3; TCRdb's assignment of TRBD1 cannot be checked, as there is no DNA. There are 15 residues in the CDR3. Germline CDR1 LGHNA, CDR2 YSLEER. The CDR3 loop reads CASSRSQGGTDTQYF.

J is TRBJ1-1 and V is TRBV7-9; TCRdb outputs TRBD1, but without DNA this stays unchecked. Looked up from germline, CDR1 is SEHNR and CDR2 is FQNEAQ (reference sequence). The CDR3 extends over 15 amino acids. This chain's CDR3 is CASSPGTGGNTEAFF.

V gene TRBV14 combines with J gene TRBJ2-1; TCRdb's D call, TRBD1, is unchecked because there is no DNA. Germline V gene lookup returns CDR1 SGHDN and CDR2 FVKESK. The CDR3 has 14 residues. CDR3 region: CASSQRRGGNEQFF.

V gene TRBV9 combines with J gene TRBJ1-5; absent DNA, TCRdb's TRBD1 call cannot be checked. Germline loops: CDR1 SGDLS, CDR2 YYNGEE. This CDR3 is 15 amino acids long. The CDR3 loop is CASSVAGTDNQPQHF.

The chain carries TRBV30 and TRBJ1-3. The CDR3 has 13 amino acids. CDR1 and CDR2 from the germline V gene are GTSNPN and SVGIG (reference sequence). This CDR3 is CAWRRGSGNTIYF. Supplemented by reference TRBV30 and TRBJ1-3, the full variable domain reads SQTIHQWPATLVQPVGSPLSLECTVEGTSNPNLYWYRQAAGRGLQLLFYSVGIGQISSEVPQNLSASRPQDRQFILSSKKLLLSDSGFYLCAWRRGSGNTIYFGEGSWLTVV.

The chain couples TRBV7-9 to TRBJ2-1. CDR1 is SEHNR and CDR2 is FQNEAQ in the germline V gene (reference sequence). This CDR3 is built from 12 residues. The CDR3 loop is CASSLDIPRQFF.

V and J are TRBV12-3 or TRBV12-4 and TRBJ1-1; the D call of TRBD1 rests on TCRdb alone, since no DNA is present to check it. The CDR3 is 15 amino acids. The chain's CDR3 is CASSPPQGLNTEAFF.

The chain uses TRBV5-1 and TRBJ2-1; the TRBD1 assignment by TCRdb is unverifiable without DNA. Germline V gene lookup returns CDR1 SGHRS and CDR2 YFSETQ. The CDR3 covers 16 residues. CDR3 sequence: CASSGGTGGRGDEQFF. The whole variable domain, filled in from reference TRBV5-1 and TRBJ2-1, reads KAGVTQTPRYLIKTRGQQVTLSCSPISGHRSVSWYQQTPGQGLQFLFEYFSETQRNKGNFPGRFSGRQFSNSRSEMNVSTLELGDSALYLCASSGGTGGRGDEQFFGPGTRLTVL.

This sequence joins TRBV5-6 and TRBJ1-4. The CDR3 length is 14 residues. CDR1 is SGHDT and CDR2 is YYEEEE in the germline V gene. The CDR3 protein is CASSSGATNEKLFF.

V gene TRBV5-6 combines with J gene TRBJ2-2; TCRdb designates TRBD1, a call that cannot be tested without DNA. The CDR3 has 15 amino acids. Germline CDR1 and CDR2: SGHDT and YYEEEE. The CDR3 loop reads CASSYRDRQTGELFF.

The chain employs TRBV7-9 and TRBJ2-1; TCRdb lists TRBD1, though no DNA is available to test this call. The V gene's germline CDR1 is SEHNR and CDR2 FQNEAQ (reference sequence). The CDR3 is 16 amino acids. The CDR3 here is CASSLDPGVRSNEQFF.

The CDR3 protein is CAGSQGRGSEQYF. V usage is TRBV4-2 and J usage is TRBJ2-7; TCRdb outputs TRBD1, but without DNA this stays unchecked. The germline V gene has CDR1 LGHNA and CDR2 YNFKEQ. The CDR3 is made up of 13 amino acids.

V and J are TRBV4-3 and TRBJ2-3; TCRdb gives TRBD1 as the D gene, but with no DNA this cannot be confirmed. The germline V gene has CDR1 LGHNA and CDR2 YSLEER. CDR3 length equals 16 residues. The CDR3 region is CASSQGPGGRAVTQYF.

The V gene is TRBV9, the J gene TRBJ2-2; TCRdb's assignment of TRBD2 cannot be checked, as there is no DNA. The CDR3 runs to 17 residues. Germline values: CDR1 SGDLS, CDR2 YYNGEE. The CDR3 here is CASSVVHGRASTGELFF.

The chain uses TRBV24-1 and TRBJ2-6; there is no DNA to check the TCRdb D call of TRBD2. This CDR3 spans 13 amino acids. The germline V gene encodes CDR1 KGHDR and CDR2 SFDVKD. CDR3 residues: CAAGTSGANVLTF.